This passage covers 21 T cell receptor beta chains from one sample sequenced in a study of Graves' ophthalmopathy and Graves' hyperthyroidism listed by TCRdb under 2018. TCRdb shows the sequencer as Illumina HiSeq 2000. TCR beta CDR3 regions were amplified from RNA transcripts for repertoire sequencing. The first round was an RT-PCR using HTBI primers with the Qiagen OneStep RT-PCR kit, and this first round was followed by a second-round multiplex PCR, then size selection and purification. The public reads were run again by TCRdb, first through fastp at Q25 and then through MiXCR, and only productive beta chains were kept. Rows with one shared CDR3 protein collapse into an entry with the most common genes and DNA. The table for this sample lists roughly 410,000 distinct CDR3 sequences; roughly 15% of them were counted only once. The ten largest clones represent around 6.6% of the sample. Sequencing used peripheral blood. Every receptor here comes from a woman aged 18-29 years with stable Graves' hyperthyroidism. Donor details come from another sample of the same person, matched by shared clones.

The V and J genes are TRBV11-3 and TRBJ2-7, with TRBD1 identical over 11 bases. The end of the DNA aligns better with TRBJ2-1, so the J call may be wrong. Germline CDR1 SGHNT, CDR2 YENEEA. This CDR3 is 15 amino acids long. Here the CDR3 reads CASSHRDRGANEQFF. DNA for the CDR3: TGTGCCAGCAGCCACCGGGACAGGGGGGCCAATGAGCAGTTCTTC.

In its sample, this clonotype was seen many times. The V and J genes are TRBV6-1 and TRBJ1-6; the D gene is possibly TRBD1 (6 bases). Germline-derived CDR1 and CDR2 are MNHNS and SASEGT. The V gene lost 6 bases and the J gene lost 7 bases, with 16 bases spanning the gap. The CDR3 length is 15 residues. Here the CDR3 DNA reads TGTGCCAGCAGAACACCTACAGGGAACAATTCACCCCTCCACTTT. As protein: CASRTPTGNNSPLHF.

This clonotype occurred a few times. The J gene is TRBJ2-5, the V gene TRBV6-1, with a weak D call TRBD1 (6 bases). V shed 6 bases and J shed 4 bases, with 15 bases lying between them. From germline, CDR1 is MNHNS and CDR2 SASEGT. This CDR3 contains 14 residues. The CDR3 region is CASSATQGTETQYF. The CDR3 DNA sequence: TGTGCCAGCAGCGCAACCCAGGGGACAGAGACCCAGTACTTC.

This clonotype was detected many times. The chain has TRBV13 and TRBJ2-7; the match to TRBD2 covers 7 bases. J lost 1 base, V lost 5 bases, and 11 bases had no gene match. The CDR3 has 16 amino acids. Germline loops: CDR1 PRHDT, CDR2 FYEKMQ (reference sequence). The CDR3 is CASSPGGSGRSYEQYF. In DNA form, the CDR3 reads TGTGCCAGCAGCCCCGGCGGGAGCGGGCGGTCCTACGAGCAGTACTTC.

This clonotype has at least ten counts. The chain joins TRBV6-2 or TRBV6-3 to TRBJ1-5; D might be TRBD1 (5 bases). With 5 bases removed from V and 6 bases from J, the gap between germline ends came to 11 bases. Germline lookup yields CDR1 MNHEY and CDR2 SVGEGT. This CDR3 contains 13 residues. In DNA, the CDR3 is TGTGCCAGCAGTAGCTTGGGGCGTCAGCCCCAGCATTTT. Translation: CASSSLGRQPQHF.

This clonotype was counted many times. J is TRBJ1-2 and V is TRBV20-1, with unresolved D. Per germline, CDR1 DFQATT and CDR2 SNEGSKA (reference sequence). Trimming took 6 bases from V and 6 from J, leaving 20 bases between them. This CDR3 is 14 amino acids long. This CDR3 reads CSAGRTEGENGYTF. CDR3 sequence (DNA): TGCAGTGCCGGCCGAACGGAGGGAGAGAATGGCTACACCTTC.

This clonotype showed up just a few times. The chain uses TRBV5-1 and TRBJ2-5; 7 bases fit TRBD2. The CDR3 is 15 amino acids. CDR1 and CDR2 from the germline V gene are SGHRS and YFSETQ. J was trimmed by 0 bases and V by 9 bases; bases with no gene match: 11. The CDR3 DNA reads as TGCGCCACCGCGCGAACCGGGGGGTACCAAGAGACCCAGTACTTC. This codes for CATARTGGYQETQYF.

This clonotype was picked up many times. The CDR3 reads CASRRAAGGYGYTF. CDR3 bases: TGTGCCAGCAGGAGGGCAGCAGGAGGGTATGGCTACACCTTC. This chain connects TRBV6-1 to TRBJ1-2; the D is unclear. Germline V gives CDR1 MNHNS, CDR2 SASEGT. The CDR3 is made up of 14 amino acids. The germline V and J ends were trimmed by 6 bases and 5 bases, with 16 bases remaining between them.

This clonotype has at least ten counts. This chain links TRBV6-2 or TRBV6-3 with TRBJ2-3, with D uncertain. V was pared by 1 base and J by 6 bases, with 11 bases between. CDR1 and CDR2 from the germline V gene are MNHEY and SVGEGT. The CDR3 consists of 14 residues. The CDR3 is CASSYYPHGDTQYF. The CDR3 coding sequence is TGTGCCAGCAGTTACTACCCGCATGGGGATACGCAGTATTTT.

This clonotype was seen repeatedly, ten times or more. The chain has TRBV10-3 and TRBJ2-5; TRBD2 matches 13 bases. Germline CDR1 reads ENHRY; CDR2 reads SYGVKD. V shed 5 bases, J shed 0 bases, and the junction held 6 bases outside the gene matches. The CDR3 is made up of 17 amino acids. CDR3 loop: CAISPGLAGLYQETQYF. The CDR3 bases are TGTGCCATCAGTCCGGGACTAGCGGGACTGTACCAAGAGACCCAGTACTTC.

This chain links TRBV12-3 or TRBV12-4 with TRBJ1-5; no definite D call. Trimming removed 3 bases from V and 6 bases from J, with 12 bases in between. The length of the CDR3 is 14 residues. CDR3 bases: TGTGCCAGCAGTTTCAACGGGGAAGGTCAGCCCCAGCATTTT. This gives the protein CASSFNGEGQPQHF.

The chain joins TRBV12-3 or TRBV12-4 to TRBJ2-7; the D is unclear. The ends were cut back, 3 bases at V and 4 bases at J, with 7 bases in the middle. The CDR3 runs 12 residues. The CDR3, as DNA: TGTGCCAGCAGTTTGTATTCGTACGAGCAGTACTTC. Its protein is CASSLYSYEQYF.

Remarks on this clonotype: A junction boundary mismatches the germline segment, possibly from a read error. The chain has TRBV5-6 and TRBJ1-1; no clear D. The CDR3 runs 13 residues. Germline V CDR1 and CDR2: SGHDT, YYEEEE. DNA for the CDR3: TGTGCCAGCAGCTTGACGAGGGCCACTGAAGCTTGCTTT. Encoded protein: CASSLTRATEACF.

The sample holds a few counts of this clonotype. The chain is built from TRBV5-1 and TRBJ2-5; D is possibly TRBD2 (6 bases). Germline CDR1 is SGHRS and CDR2 is YFSETQ. The CDR3 is 14 amino acids. The ends were cut back, 0 bases at V and 3 bases at J, with 9 bases in the middle. The CDR3 DNA reads TGCGCCAGCAGCTTGGGGGGGGTTGAAGAGACCCAGTACTTC. It yields the protein CASSLGGVEETQYF.

This clonotype came up many times. The rearrangement joins TRBV12-3 or TRBV12-4 to TRBJ2-5; TRBD2 agrees at 12 bases. The CDR3 runs to 17 residues. The ends lost 5 bases at V and 1 base at J; junction bases unmatched: 8. The CDR3 DNA follows: TGTGCCAGCAGTCCGGAATGGACTAGCGGGATCCAAGAGACCCAGTACTTC. This translates into CASSPEWTSGIQETQYF.

This clonotype was seen at least ten times. The chain uses TRBV12-3 or TRBV12-4 and TRBJ1-1; D gene uncertain. The CDR3 has 15 residues. V lost 5 bases to trimming and J lost 1 base, with 14 bases between them. CDR3 sequence reads: CASSPRTAPNTEAFF. CDR3 sequence (DNA): TGTGCCAGCAGTCCTCGGACGGCCCCGAACACTGAAGCTTTCTTT.

This clonotype was observed at least ten times. The chain is built from TRBV20-1 and TRBJ2-7; D may correspond to TRBD1 or TRBD2 (6 bases each). The germline V and J ends were trimmed by 5 bases and 4 bases, with 15 bases remaining between them. The CDR3 loop spans 13 amino acids. Germline CDR1 and CDR2: DFQATT and SNEGSKA (reference sequence). The CDR3 DNA is TGCAGTGCTGGAGGTGGAGGGACATACGAGCAGTACTTC. Translating gives CSAGGGGTYEQYF.

This clonotype has a count of ten or more. The chain has TRBV12-3 or TRBV12-4 and TRBJ1-1; 8 bases match TRBD1. V shed 2 bases and J 5 bases; nucleotides not matched to a gene: 13. There are 17 residues in the CDR3. CDR3 nucleotide sequence: TGTGCCAGCAGTTTATTAGGCCCAGGGGGCGCGGGGACTGAAGCTTTCTTT. Encoded protein: CASSLLGPGGAGTEAFF.

This clonotype has just a few counts. The CDR3 here is CASSYLGLAKNNEQFF. DNA for the CDR3: TGTGCCAGCAGCTACCTCGGACTAGCGAAGAACAATGAGCAGTTCTTC. The J gene is TRBJ2-1, the V gene TRBV6-4; TRBD2 matches at 9 bases. The germline V gene encodes CDR1 MRHNA and CDR2 SNTAGT. This CDR3 contains 16 residues. Trimming cost V 6 bases and J 5 bases; bases outside gene matches: 11.

This clonotype was observed at least ten times. The chain links TRBV6-1 to TRBJ2-5, with TRBD2 identical over 7 bases. After removal of 6 bases from V and 2 bases from J, the junction contained 12 bases not matched to a gene. Per the germline V gene, CDR1 is MNHNS and CDR2 is SASEGT. This CDR3 contains 16 residues. The CDR3 loop reads CASSQRGSIVQETQYF. CDR3 sequence (DNA): TGTGCCAGCAGCCAGCGGGGCTCCATCGTGCAAGAGACCCAGTACTTC.

V and J are TRBV6-1 and TRBJ1-2, with TRBD1 matching over 7 bases. In germline, CDR1 is MNHNS, CDR2 SASEGT. Trimming at V came to 5 bases and at J to 4 bases, leaving 16 bases not matched to a gene. The CDR3 spans 17 residues. The CDR3 DNA reads TGTGCCAGCAGTCCCTTTAGGGGGCGGAAGATATCCTATGGCTACACCTTC. It yields the protein CASSPFRGRKISYGYTF.